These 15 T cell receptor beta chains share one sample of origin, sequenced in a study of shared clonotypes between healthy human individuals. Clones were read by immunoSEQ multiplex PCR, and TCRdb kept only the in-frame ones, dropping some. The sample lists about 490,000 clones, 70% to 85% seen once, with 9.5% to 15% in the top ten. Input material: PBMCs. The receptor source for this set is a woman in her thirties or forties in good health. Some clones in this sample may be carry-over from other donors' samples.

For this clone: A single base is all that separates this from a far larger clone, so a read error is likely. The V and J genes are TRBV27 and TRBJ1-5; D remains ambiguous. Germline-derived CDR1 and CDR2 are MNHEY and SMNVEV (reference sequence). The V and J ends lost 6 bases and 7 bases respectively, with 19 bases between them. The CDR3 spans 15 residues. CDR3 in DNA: TGTGCCAGCAGCCCACTCGGGGTATTGCCCCAGCCCCAGCATTTT. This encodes CASSPLGVLPQPQHF.

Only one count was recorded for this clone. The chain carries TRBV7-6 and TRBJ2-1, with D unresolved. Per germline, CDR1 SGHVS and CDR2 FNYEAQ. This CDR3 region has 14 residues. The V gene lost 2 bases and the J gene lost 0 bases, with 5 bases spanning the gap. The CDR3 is CASSLSSSYNEQFF. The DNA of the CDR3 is TGTGCCAGCAGCTTAAGTAGCTCCTACAATGAGCAGTTCTTC.

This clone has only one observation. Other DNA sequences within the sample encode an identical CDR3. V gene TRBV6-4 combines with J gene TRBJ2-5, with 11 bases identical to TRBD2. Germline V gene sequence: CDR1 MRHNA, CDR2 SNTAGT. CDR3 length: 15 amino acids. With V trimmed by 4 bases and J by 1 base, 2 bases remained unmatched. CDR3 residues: CASSGTSGPQETQYF. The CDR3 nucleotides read TGTGCCAGCAGTGGGACTAGCGGGCCCCAAGAGACCCAGTACTTC.

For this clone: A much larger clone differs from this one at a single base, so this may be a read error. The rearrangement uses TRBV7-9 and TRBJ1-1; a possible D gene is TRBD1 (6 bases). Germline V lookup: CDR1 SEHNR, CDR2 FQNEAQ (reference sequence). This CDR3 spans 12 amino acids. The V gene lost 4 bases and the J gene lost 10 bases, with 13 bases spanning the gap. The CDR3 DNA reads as TGTGCCAGCAGCTACGGACAGATGGGAGCTTTCTTT. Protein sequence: CASSYGQMGAFF.

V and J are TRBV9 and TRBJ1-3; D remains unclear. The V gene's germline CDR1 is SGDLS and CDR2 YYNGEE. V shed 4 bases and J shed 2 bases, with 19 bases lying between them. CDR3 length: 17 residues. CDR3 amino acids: CASSPRPLGMPGNTIYF. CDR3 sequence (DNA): TGTGCCAGCAGCCCCCGACCGCTTGGGATGCCTGGAAACACCATATATTTT. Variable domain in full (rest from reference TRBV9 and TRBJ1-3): DSGVTQTPKHLITATGQRVTLRCSPRSGDLSVYWYQQSLDQGLQFLIQYYNGEERAKGNILERFSAQQFPDLHSELNLSSLELGDSALYFCASSPRPLGMPGNTIYFGEGSWLTVV.

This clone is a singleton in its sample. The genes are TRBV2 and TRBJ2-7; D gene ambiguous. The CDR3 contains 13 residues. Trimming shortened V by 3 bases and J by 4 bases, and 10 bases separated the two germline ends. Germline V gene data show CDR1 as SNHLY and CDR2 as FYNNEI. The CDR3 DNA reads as TGTGCCAGCAGTGAGGGTGAACTTTACGAGCAGTACTTC. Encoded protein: CASSEGELYEQYF. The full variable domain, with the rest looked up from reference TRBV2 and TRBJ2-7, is EPEVTQTPSHQVTQMGQEVILRCVPISNHLYFYWYRQILGQKVEFLVSFYNNEISEKSEIFDDQFSVERPDGSNFTLKIRSTKLEDSAMYFCASSEGELYEQYFGPGTRLTVT.

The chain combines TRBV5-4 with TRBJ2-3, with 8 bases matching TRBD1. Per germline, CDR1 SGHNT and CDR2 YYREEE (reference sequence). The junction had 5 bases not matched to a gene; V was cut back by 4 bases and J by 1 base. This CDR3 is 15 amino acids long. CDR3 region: CASSLPGQGTDTQYF. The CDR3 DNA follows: TGTGCCAGCAGCCTTCCGGGACAGGGCACAGATACGCAGTATTTT.

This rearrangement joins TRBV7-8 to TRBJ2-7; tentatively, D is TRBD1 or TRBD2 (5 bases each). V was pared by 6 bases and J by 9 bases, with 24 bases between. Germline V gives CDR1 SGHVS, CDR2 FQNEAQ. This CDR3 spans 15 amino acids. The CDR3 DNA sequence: TGTGCCAGCAGAACGAACAAGGGGACCGATATACTGCAGTACTTC. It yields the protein CASRTNKGTDILQYF.

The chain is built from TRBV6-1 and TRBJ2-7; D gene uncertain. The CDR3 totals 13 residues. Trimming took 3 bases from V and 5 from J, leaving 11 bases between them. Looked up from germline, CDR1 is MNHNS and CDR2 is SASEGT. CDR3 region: CASSDGSLDEQYF. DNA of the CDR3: TGTGCCAGCAGTGATGGCAGTCTTGACGAGCAGTACTTC.

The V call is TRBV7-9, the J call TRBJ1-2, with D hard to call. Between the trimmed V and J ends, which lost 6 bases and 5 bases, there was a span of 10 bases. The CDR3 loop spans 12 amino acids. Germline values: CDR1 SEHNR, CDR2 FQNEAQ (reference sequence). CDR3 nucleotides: TGTGCCAGCAGAGGATCCACATATGGCTACACCTTC. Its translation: CASRGSTYGYTF.

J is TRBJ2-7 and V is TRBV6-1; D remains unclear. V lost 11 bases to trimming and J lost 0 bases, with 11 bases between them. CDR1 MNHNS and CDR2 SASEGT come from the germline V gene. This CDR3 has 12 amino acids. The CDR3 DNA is TGTGCCGGACGGGCGAGCTCCTACGAGCAGTACTTC. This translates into CAGRASSYEQYF.

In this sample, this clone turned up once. In DNA, the CDR3 is TGTGCCAGCAGCTTGGTTAGAGAAGATACGCAGTATTTT. Residues: CASSLVREDTQYF. The genes are TRBV5-4 and TRBJ2-3, with D unresolved. The length of the CDR3 is 13 residues. The V end lost 0 bases, the J end lost 5 bases, and 7 bases lay between the germline ends. Germline values: CDR1 SGHNT, CDR2 YYREEE (reference sequence).

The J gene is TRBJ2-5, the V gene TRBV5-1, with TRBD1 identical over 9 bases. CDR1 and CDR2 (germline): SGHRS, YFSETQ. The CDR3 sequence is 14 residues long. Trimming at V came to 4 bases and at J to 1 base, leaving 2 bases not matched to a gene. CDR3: CASSGDRAQETQYF. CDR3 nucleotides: TGCGCCAGCAGCGGGGACAGGGCCCAAGAGACCCAGTACTTC.

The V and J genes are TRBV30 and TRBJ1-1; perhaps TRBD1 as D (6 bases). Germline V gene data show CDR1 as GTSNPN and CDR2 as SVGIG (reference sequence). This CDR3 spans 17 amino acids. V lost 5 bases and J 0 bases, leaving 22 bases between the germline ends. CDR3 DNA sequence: TGTGCCTGGCCCCCCAGGACAGAGCTAAACCTGAACACTGAAGCTTTCTTT. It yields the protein CAWPPRTELNLNTEAFF.

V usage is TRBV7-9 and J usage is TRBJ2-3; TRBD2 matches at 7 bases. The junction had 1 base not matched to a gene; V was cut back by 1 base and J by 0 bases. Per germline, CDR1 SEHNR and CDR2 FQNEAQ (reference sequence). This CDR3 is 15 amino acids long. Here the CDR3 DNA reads TGTGCCAGCAGCTTAGGTAGCGGGAGCACAGATACGCAGTATTTT. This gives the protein CASSLGSGSTDTQYF. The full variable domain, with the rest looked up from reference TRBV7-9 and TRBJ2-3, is DTGVSQNPRHKITKRGQNVTFRCDPISEHNRLYWYRQTLGQGPEFLTYFQNEAQLEKSRLLSDRFSAERPKGSFSTLEIQRTEQGDSAMYLCASSLGSGSTDTQYFGPGTRLTVL.